The 17 T cell receptor beta chains in this list originate from one sample, sequenced in a study of CD8 T cells in ankylosing spondylitis. Study results and caveats: A TCR beta motif of several highly homologous variants appeared characteristic of ankylosing spondylitis blood.

One entry per CDR3 protein, called by TCRdb with MiXCR from the 5' RACE reads. The sample contains a few hundred thousand distinct CDR3 sequences, around 24% of which appear only once. No antigen has been assigned to these receptors. Material: blood, either unsorted or a sorted T cell fraction (not recorded which). Receptors were obtained from a male donor with ankylosing spondylitis.

This clonotype appeared a few times. The V call is TRBV5-1, the J call TRBJ1-6, with TRBD1 matching over 8 bases. CDR3 size: 15 residues. Germline V gene sequence: CDR1 SGHRS, CDR2 YFSETQ. The ends lost 4 bases at V and 7 bases at J; junction bases unmatched: 7. The CDR3 DNA follows: TGCGCCAGCAGCGTCTGGACAGGGACCAATTCACCCCTCCACTTT. It encodes CASSVWTGTNSPLHF.

This clonotype was detected only a few times. V usage is TRBV21-1 and J usage is TRBJ2-1; the listed D gene, TRBD2, was not tested against the DNA. TRBV21-1 constitutes a pseudogene. There are 16 residues in the CDR3. This chain's CDR3 is CASSKRGAGGWNEQFF. The DNA of the CDR3 is TGTGCCAGCAGCAAACGGGGAGCGGGAGGGTGGAATGAGCAGTTCTTC.

The V and J genes are TRBV7-3 and TRBJ2-2, with a possible D match to TRBD2 (6 bases). The germline V and J ends were trimmed by 5 bases and 2 bases, with 24 bases remaining between them. Germline lookup yields CDR1 SGHTA and CDR2 FQGTGA. The CDR3 is 19 residues long. The CDR3 DNA follows: TGTGCCAGCAGCATCGGCCCCATATTAGCGGAGGCTAACACCGGGGAGCTGTTTTTT. As protein: CASSIGPILAEANTGELFF.

The chain couples TRBV19 to TRBJ2-7; 9 bases map to TRBD2. Germline V gene data show CDR1 as LNHDA and CDR2 as SQIVND (reference sequence). Trimming at V came to 5 bases and at J to 1 base, leaving 3 bases not matched to a gene. The length of the CDR3 is 14 residues. CDR3 in amino acids: CASSRTSVSYEQYF. The CDR3 DNA sequence: TGTGCCAGTAGTCGGACTAGCGTGTCCTACGAGCAGTACTTC.

The chain couples TRBV28 to TRBJ2-3; D perhaps matches TRBD2 (6 bases). Germline CDR1 and CDR2: MDHEN and SYDVKM. This CDR3 region has 17 residues. Trimming left V 3 bases short and J 6 bases short, with 22 bases between. CDR3 nucleotides: TGTGCCAGCAGTTTGATTTTGACTAGAGAATCTATTGATACGCAGTATTTT. It yields the protein CASSLILTRESIDTQYF.

The chain has TRBV13 and TRBJ2-1, with TRBD2 matching over 7 bases. This CDR3 is built from 14 residues. V was clipped by 5 bases and J by 8 bases; unmatched bases: 9. Germline loops: CDR1 PRHDT, CDR2 FYEKMQ (reference sequence). CDR3 region: CASSRVWGGYEQFF. The CDR3 DNA is TGTGCCAGCAGCCGCGTCTGGGGGGGATATGAGCAGTTCTTC.

The chain combines TRBV12-3 or TRBV12-4 with TRBJ1-6, with 7 bases fitting TRBD1. The CDR3 is 15 amino acids. The V segment lost 6 bases and the J segment 10 bases; nucleotides outside the gene matches: 12. CDR3 region: CASRDTGEARSPLHF. DNA for the CDR3: TGTGCCAGCAGGGATACAGGGGAAGCGCGATCACCCCTCCACTTT.

The gene calls are TRBV6-1 and TRBJ2-7; no definite D call. Germline V CDR1 and CDR2: MNHNS, SASEGT. CDR3 length equals 16 residues. V was pared by 7 bases and J by 6 bases, with 25 bases between. Here the CDR3 reads CASTQGQLYFRAEQYF. The CDR3 DNA follows: TGTGCCAGCACTCAAGGGCAGTTATACTTCCGGGCCGAGCAGTACTTC.

CDR3 DNA: TGTGCCAGCAGCCTCTCCGGGACCAGGGCTTTCTTT. It encodes CASSLSGTRAFF. The chain uses TRBV13 and TRBJ1-1; weak D call: TRBD1 (5 bases). Trimming pared 5 bases from V and 11 bases from J, leaving 15 bases between. CDR3 length equals 12 residues. CDR1 and CDR2 (germline): PRHDT, FYEKMQ (reference sequence).

This chain links TRBV3-1 with TRBJ2-7; TRBD1 is a possible D gene (5 bases). V was shortened by 2 bases and J by 6 bases, with 14 bases between the two germline ends. Germline V gene lookup returns CDR1 LGHDT and CDR2 YNNKEL (reference sequence). The CDR3 loop spans 14 amino acids. As DNA, the CDR3 is TGTGCCAGCAGCCAATTATCAGGGCCCCTCGAGCAGTACTTC. It is translated as CASSQLSGPLEQYF.

This clonotype was picked up one time. The chain uses TRBV4-1 and TRBJ2-3; D is perhaps TRBD1 (6 bases). With 1 base removed from V and 3 bases from J, the gap between germline ends came to 17 bases. The CDR3 covers 17 residues. Germline V lookup: CDR1 MGHRA, CDR2 YSYEKL. The DNA of the CDR3 is TGCGCCAGCAGCCAAGCGGCCTGGGGGCAAGGGACAGATACGCAGTATTTT. Its translation is CASSQAAWGQGTDTQYF.

The CDR3 DNA reads TGCAGTGCTCCGAGGCCAGCGGGAGGCTACGAGCAGTACTTC. It codes for CSAPRPAGGYEQYF. The chain carries TRBV20-1 and TRBJ2-7, with 9 bases matching TRBD2. This CDR3 has 14 residues. The V segment lost 5 bases and the J segment 3 bases; nucleotides outside the gene matches: 8. Germline assignment: CDR1 DFQATT and CDR2 SNEGSKA (reference sequence).

In its sample, this clonotype was seen a few times. The chain carries TRBV29-1 and TRBJ2-1, with TRBD2 identical over 7 bases. The CDR3 contains 13 residues. Germline V CDR1 and CDR2: SQVTM, ANQGSEA. V lost 5 bases to trimming and J lost 4 bases; unmatched junction nucleotides: 5. CDR3 bases: TGCAGCGTTCGGGGGAGGGCTTACAATGAGCAGTTCTTC. Residues: CSVRGRAYNEQFF.

The rearrangement uses TRBV3-1 and TRBJ1-3; the D is unclear. V lost 4 bases and J 0 bases, leaving 10 bases between the germline ends. The CDR3 is 15 amino acids. Germline V lookup: CDR1 LGHDT, CDR2 YNNKEL (reference sequence). The CDR3 spells CASSPSLNSGNTIYF. CDR3 sequence (DNA): TGTGCCAGCAGCCCCAGTTTAAACTCTGGAAACACCATATATTTT.

This chain links TRBV7-9 with TRBJ1-1; no reliable D call. Per the germline V gene, CDR1 is SEHNR and CDR2 is FQNEAQ (reference sequence). Trimming took 5 bases from V and 7 from J, leaving 11 bases between them. This CDR3 has 12 residues. The CDR3 DNA follows: TGTGCCAGCAGCCTAACAGCGTTTGAAGCTTTCTTT. It yields the protein CASSLTAFEAFF.

The table lists this clonotype with a count of one. The gene calls are TRBV4-2 and TRBJ2-1, with 9 bases fitting TRBD2. The trim removed 3 bases at V and 3 bases at J, leaving 9 bases unmatched. This CDR3 has 17 amino acids. The germline V gene has CDR1 LGHNA and CDR2 YNFKEQ. The CDR3 DNA reads TGTGCCAGCAGCCACCAAGCCTCTAGCGGGAACTACAATGAGCAGTTCTTC. It specifies CASSHQASSGNYNEQFF.

The chain's CDR3 is CASGTIGKGEKLFF. The CDR3 nucleotides read TGTGCCAGCGGAACCATCGGGAAGGGGGAAAAACTGTTTTTT. The chain uses TRBV3-1 and TRBJ1-4, with D tentatively TRBD1 (5 bases). The CDR3 length is 14 residues. The V end lost 8 bases, the J end lost 8 bases, and 18 bases lay between the germline ends. From germline, CDR1 is LGHDT and CDR2 YNNKEL (reference sequence).